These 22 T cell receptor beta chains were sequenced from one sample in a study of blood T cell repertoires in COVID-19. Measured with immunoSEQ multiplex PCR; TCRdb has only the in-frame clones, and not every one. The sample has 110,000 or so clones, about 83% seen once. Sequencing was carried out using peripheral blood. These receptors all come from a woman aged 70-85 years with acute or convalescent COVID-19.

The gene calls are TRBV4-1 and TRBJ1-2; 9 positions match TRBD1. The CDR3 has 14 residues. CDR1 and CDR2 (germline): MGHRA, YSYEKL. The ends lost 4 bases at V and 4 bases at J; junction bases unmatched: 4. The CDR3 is CASSPGQGTYGYTF. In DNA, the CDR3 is TGCGCCAGCAGCCCAGGACAGGGGACCTATGGCTACACCTTC.

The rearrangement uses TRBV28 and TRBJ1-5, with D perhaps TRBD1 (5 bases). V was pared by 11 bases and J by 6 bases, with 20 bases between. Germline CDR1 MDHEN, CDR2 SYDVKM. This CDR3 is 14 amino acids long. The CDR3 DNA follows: TGTGCCGCTCGCGGGGGGGGAACGGGTCAGCCCCAGCATTTT. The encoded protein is CAARGGGTGQPQHF.

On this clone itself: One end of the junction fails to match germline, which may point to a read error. CDR3 region: CASSLGLDLASYEQYF. Written as DNA, the CDR3 is TGTGCCAGCAGTTTGGGCCTAGACCTAGCTTCCTACGAGCAGTACTTC. This chain links TRBV5-4 with TRBJ2-7, with D perhaps matching TRBD2 (5 bases). Germline CDR1 is SGHNT and CDR2 is YYREEE (reference sequence). The CDR3 covers 16 residues.

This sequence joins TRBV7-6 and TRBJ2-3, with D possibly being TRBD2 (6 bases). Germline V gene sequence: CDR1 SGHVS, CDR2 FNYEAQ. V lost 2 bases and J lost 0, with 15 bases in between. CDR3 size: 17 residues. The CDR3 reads CASSLLVSGTSTDTQYF. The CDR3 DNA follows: TGTGCCAGCAGCTTACTGGTTTCCGGGACTAGCACAGATACGCAGTATTTT.

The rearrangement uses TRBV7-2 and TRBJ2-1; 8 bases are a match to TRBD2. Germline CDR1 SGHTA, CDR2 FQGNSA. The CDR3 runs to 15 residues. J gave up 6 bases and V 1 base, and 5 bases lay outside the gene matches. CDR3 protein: CASSLGPLAGNEQFF. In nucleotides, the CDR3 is TGTGCCAGCAGCTTAGGTCCCCTAGCGGGCAATGAGCAGTTCTTC.

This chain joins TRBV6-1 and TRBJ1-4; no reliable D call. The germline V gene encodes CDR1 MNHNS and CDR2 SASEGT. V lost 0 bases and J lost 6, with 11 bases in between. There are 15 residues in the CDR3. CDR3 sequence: CASSEATSWDEKLFF. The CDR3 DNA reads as TGTGCCAGCAGTGAAGCGACATCCTGGGATGAAAAACTGTTTTTT.

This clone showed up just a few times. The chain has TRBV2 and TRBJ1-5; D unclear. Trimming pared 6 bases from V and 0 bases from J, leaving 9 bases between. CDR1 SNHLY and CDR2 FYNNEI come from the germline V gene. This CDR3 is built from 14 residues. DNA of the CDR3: TGTGCCAGCAGAGCGGGTGTTAGCAATCAGCCCCAGCATTTT. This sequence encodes CASRAGVSNQPQHF.

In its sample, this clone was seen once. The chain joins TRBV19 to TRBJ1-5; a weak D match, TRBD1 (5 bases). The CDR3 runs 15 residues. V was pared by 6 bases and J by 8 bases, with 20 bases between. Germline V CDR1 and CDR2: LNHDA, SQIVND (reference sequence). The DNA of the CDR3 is TGTGCCAGTAGGCGGGACTGGGCCTGGGGTGAGCCCCAGCATTTT. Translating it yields CASRRDWAWGEPQHF.

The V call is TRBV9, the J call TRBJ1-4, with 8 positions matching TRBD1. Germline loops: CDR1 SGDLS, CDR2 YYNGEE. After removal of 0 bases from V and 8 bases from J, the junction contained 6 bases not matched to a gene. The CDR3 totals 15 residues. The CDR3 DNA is TGTGCCAGCAGCGTAGGGACAGGGACGGGGGAAAAACTGTTTTTT. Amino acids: CASSVGTGTGEKLFF. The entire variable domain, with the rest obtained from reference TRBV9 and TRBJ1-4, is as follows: DSGVTQTPKHLITATGQRVTLRCSPRSGDLSVYWYQQSLDQGLQFLIQYYNGEERAKGNILERFSAQQFPDLHSELNLSSLELGDSALYFCASSVGTGTGEKLFFGSGTQLSVL.

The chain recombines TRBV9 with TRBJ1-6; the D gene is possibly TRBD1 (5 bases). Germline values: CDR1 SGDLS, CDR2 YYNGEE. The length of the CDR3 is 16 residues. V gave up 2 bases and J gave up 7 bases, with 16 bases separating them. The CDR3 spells CASSVGDWSGNSPLHF. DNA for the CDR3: TGTGCCAGCAGCGTGGGGGACTGGAGTGGCAATTCACCCCTCCACTTT.

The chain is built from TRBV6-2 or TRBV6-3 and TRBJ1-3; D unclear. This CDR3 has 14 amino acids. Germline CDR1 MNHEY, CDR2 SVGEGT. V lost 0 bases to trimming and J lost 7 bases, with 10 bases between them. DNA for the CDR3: TGTGCCAGCAGTTACTCTCGGACGGGGAACACCATATATTTT. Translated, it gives CASSYSRTGNTIYF.

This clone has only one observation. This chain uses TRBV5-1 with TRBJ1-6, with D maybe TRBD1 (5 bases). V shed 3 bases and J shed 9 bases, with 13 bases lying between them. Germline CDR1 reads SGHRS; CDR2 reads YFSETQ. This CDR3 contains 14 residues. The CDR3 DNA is TGCGCCAGCAGCTCGACAGCTGAGAGTTCACCCCTCCACTTT. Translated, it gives CASSSTAESSPLHF.

CDR3 region: CASSYSDLAYNEQFF. CDR3 sequence (DNA): TGTGCCAGCAGTTACTCGGACTTAGCCTACAATGAGCAGTTCTTC. The rearrangement uses TRBV6-6 and TRBJ2-1, with D possibly being TRBD2 (5 bases). Germline CDR1 is MNHNY and CDR2 is SVGAGI (reference sequence). The CDR3 runs 15 residues. V dropped 0 bases and J dropped 2 bases, with 8 bases sitting between them.

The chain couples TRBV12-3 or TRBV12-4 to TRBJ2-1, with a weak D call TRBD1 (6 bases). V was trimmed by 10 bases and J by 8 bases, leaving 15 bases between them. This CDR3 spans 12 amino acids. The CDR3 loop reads CATTGLDDEQFF. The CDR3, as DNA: TGTGCCACCACAGGGTTAGACGATGAGCAGTTCTTC.

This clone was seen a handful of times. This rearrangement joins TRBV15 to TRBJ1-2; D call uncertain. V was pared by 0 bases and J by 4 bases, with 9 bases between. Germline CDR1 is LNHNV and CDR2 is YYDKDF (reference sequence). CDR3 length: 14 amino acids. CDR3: CATSREGVPYGYTF. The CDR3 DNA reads TGTGCCACCAGCAGAGAAGGAGTGCCCTATGGCTACACCTTC. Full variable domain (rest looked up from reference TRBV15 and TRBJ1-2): DAMVIQNPRYQVTQFGKPVTLSCSQTLNHNVMYWYQQKSSQAPKLLFHYYDKDFNNEADTPDNFQSRRPNTSFCFLDIRSPGLGDTAMYLCATSREGVPYGYTFGSGTRLTVV.

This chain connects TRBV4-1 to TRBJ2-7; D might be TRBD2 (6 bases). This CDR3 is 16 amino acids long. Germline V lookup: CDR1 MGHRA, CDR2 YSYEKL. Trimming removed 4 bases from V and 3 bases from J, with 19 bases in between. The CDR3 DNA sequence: TGCGCCAGCAGCCCAGTCGGGACTCCCTTCCACTACGAGCAGTACTTC. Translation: CASSPVGTPFHYEQYF.

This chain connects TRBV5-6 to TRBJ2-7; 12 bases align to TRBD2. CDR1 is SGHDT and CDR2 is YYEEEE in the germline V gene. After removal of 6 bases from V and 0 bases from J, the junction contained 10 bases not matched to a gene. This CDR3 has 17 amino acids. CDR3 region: CASTGTSGFFSSYEQYF. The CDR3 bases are TGTGCCAGCACCGGGACTAGCGGGTTTTTTAGCTCCTACGAGCAGTACTTC.

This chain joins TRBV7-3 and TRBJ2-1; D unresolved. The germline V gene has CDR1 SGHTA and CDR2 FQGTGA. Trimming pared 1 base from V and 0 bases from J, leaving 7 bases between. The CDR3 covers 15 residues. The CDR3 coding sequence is TGTGCCAGCAGCTTAAGCGTGAGCTCCTACAATGAGCAGTTCTTC. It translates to CASSLSVSSYNEQFF.

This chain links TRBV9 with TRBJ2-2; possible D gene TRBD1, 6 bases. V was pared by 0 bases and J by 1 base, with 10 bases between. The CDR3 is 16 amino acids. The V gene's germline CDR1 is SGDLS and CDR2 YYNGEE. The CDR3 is CASSVVGGQNTGELFF. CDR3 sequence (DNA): TGTGCCAGCAGCGTAGTTGGGGGCCAGAACACCGGGGAGCTGTTTTTT.

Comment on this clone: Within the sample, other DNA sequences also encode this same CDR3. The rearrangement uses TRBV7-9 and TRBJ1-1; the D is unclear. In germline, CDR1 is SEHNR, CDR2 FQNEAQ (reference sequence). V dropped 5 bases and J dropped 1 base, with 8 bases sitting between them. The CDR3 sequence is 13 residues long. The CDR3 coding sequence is TGTGCCAGCAGCCTCCAGGAGAACACTGAAGCTTTCTTT. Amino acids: CASSLQENTEAFF.

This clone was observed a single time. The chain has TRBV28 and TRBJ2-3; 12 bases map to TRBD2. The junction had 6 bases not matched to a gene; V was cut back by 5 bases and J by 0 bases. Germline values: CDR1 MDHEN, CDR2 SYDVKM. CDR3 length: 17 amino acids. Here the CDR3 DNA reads TGTGCCAGCAGTCCGTGGACTAGCGGGACTAGCACAGATACGCAGTATTTT. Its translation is CASSPWTSGTSTDTQYF.

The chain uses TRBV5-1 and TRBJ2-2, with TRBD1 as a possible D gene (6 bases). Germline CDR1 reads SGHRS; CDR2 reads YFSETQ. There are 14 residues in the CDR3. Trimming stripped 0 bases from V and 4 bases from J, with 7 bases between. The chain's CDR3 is CASSLDRATGELFF. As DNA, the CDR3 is TGCGCCAGCAGCTTGGACAGGGCCACCGGGGAGCTGTTTTTT.